Listed below are T cell receptor beta chains from one sample, sequenced in a study of control samples from healthy donors and cancer patients. TCRdb keeps only in-frame clones here, not all; method: immunoSEQ multiplex PCR. The repertoire consists of about 67,000 clones, with approximately 87% occurring once and the leading ten covering approximately 2.5%. Sequences were obtained from PBMCs. These receptor sequences come from a woman aged 45-65 years with head and neck cancer. Both conserved end residues are part of each CDR3.

J gene: TRBJ1-1
CDR3 length: 15
V gene: TRBV10-3
CDR3 protein: CAISGGRAWNTEAFF

J gene: TRBJ1-2
CDR3 length: 15
V gene: TRBV6-5
CDR3 protein: CASSSPRGVGYGYTF

J gene: TRBJ1-2
CDR3 length: 16
V gene: TRBV28
CDR3 protein: CASSVQGLPRTEGYTF

J gene: TRBJ1-4
CDR3 length: 14
V gene: TRBV6-5
CDR3 protein: CASILGQGNEKLFF

J gene: TRBJ2-3
CDR3 length: 16
V gene: TRBV24-1
CDR3 protein: CATSDLKDRTTDTQYF

J gene: TRBJ2-1
CDR3 length: 12
V gene: TRBV6-5
CDR3 protein: CASSDSGTGTFF

J gene: TRBJ2-4
CDR3 length: 14
V gene: TRBV28
CDR3 protein: CASSLGAPAAIQYF

J gene: TRBJ2-1
CDR3 length: 17
V gene: TRBV19
CDR3 protein: CASSIKFSGTKYNEQFF

J gene: TRBJ2-3
CDR3 length: 15
V gene: TRBV27
CDR3 protein: CASRLAGASTDTQYF

J gene: TRBJ1-1
CDR3 length: 15
V gene: TRBV28
CDR3 protein: CASSPGSPGNTEAFF

J gene: TRBJ2-7
CDR3 length: 14
V gene: TRBV6-5
CDR3 protein: CASMGSGDSYEQYF

J gene: TRBJ1-5
CDR3 length: 15
V gene: TRBV27
CDR3 protein: CASSRGREVGQPQHF

J gene: TRBJ2-1
CDR3 length: 13
V gene: TRBV6-2/TRBV6-3
CDR3 protein: CASSGTGGSEQFF

J gene: TRBJ2-7
CDR3 length: 14
V gene: TRBV5-1
CDR3 protein: CASSFRDRVYEQYF